The 21 T cell receptor beta chains below were found in one sample sequenced in a study of blood T cell repertoires in COVID-19. Repertoires were generated with immunoSEQ multiplex PCR, while TCRdb's copy carries only in-frame clones and drops some. Of approximately 12,000 clones in the sample, roughly 88% were seen once. The sequencing sample was made of peripheral blood. The receptors come from a human donor in a cohort sampled during active COVID-19.

The chain has TRBV28 and TRBJ1-1; D is perhaps TRBD1 (5 bases). The CDR3 has 19 amino acids. CDR1 and CDR2 from the germline V gene are MDHEN and SYDVKM. V was cut by 5 bases and J by 1 base, with 26 bases left in between. The CDR3: CASSPSPFRVIRGNTEAFF. The CDR3 DNA reads TGTGCCAGCAGTCCGTCGCCTTTCAGGGTCATAAGGGGGAACACTGAAGCTTTCTTT.

The J gene is TRBJ1-4, the V gene TRBV28; the D gene is possibly TRBD1 (5 bases). The CDR3 runs to 14 residues. V was pared by 3 bases and J by 4 bases, with 9 bases between. Germline V gene sequence: CDR1 MDHEN, CDR2 SYDVKM. The CDR3 loop reads CASSLGRSNEKLFF. CDR3 nucleotide sequence: TGTGCCAGCAGTTTGGGGCGGAGTAATGAAAAACTGTTTTTT.

V is TRBV19 and J is TRBJ1-6; TRBD1 aligns across 9 bases. In germline, CDR1 is LNHDA, CDR2 SQIVND (reference sequence). V shed 3 bases and J 8 bases; nucleotides not matched to a gene: 2. The CDR3 contains 14 residues. The DNA of the CDR3 is TGTGCCAGTAGTATCTGGACAGGGGATTCACCCCTCCACTTT. Translated: CASSIWTGDSPLHF. The full variable domain, in which reference TRBV19 and TRBJ1-6 provide the parts outside the CDR3, is DGGITQSPKYLFRKEGQNVTLSCEQNLNHDAMYWYRQDPGQGLRLIYYSQIVNDFQKGDIAEGYSVSREKKESFPLTVTSAQKNPTAFYLCASSIWTGDSPLHFGNGTRLTVT.

V gene TRBV5-8 combines with J gene TRBJ1-5; no firm D call. From germline, CDR1 is SGHTS and CDR2 YDEGEE. The CDR3 has 17 amino acids. The V end was cut by 4 bases, the J end by 3 bases, with 20 bases between. The CDR3 DNA reads as TGTGCCAGCAGCCCTTTATACGGGGAAGGGAACAATCAGCCCCAGCATTTT. It is translated as CASSPLYGEGNNQPQHF.

The rearrangement joins TRBV7-3 to TRBJ1-5; 7 positions agree with TRBD1. The germline V gene has CDR1 SGHTA and CDR2 FQGTGA. The V gene end was trimmed by 5 bases and the J gene end by 5 bases; junction bases not matched to a gene: 3. CDR3 length: 13 residues. The CDR3 DNA is TGTGCCAGCAGCCAGGGACAGCATCAGCCCCAGCATTTT. Protein: CASSQGQHQPQHF.

J is TRBJ2-1 and V is TRBV18, with D possibly TRBD1 on 6 matching bases. CDR3 length: 12 residues. Germline loops: CDR1 KGHSH, CDR2 LQKENI. The V end was cut by 8 bases, the J end by 5 bases, with 10 bases between. The CDR3 DNA sequence: TGTGCCAGCCAGGGGCTAGACAATGAGCAGTTCTTC. Translation gives CASQGLDNEQFF.

The rearrangement joins TRBV7-3 to TRBJ2-1; the match to TRBD1 covers 10 bases. Trimming at V came to 4 bases and at J to 7 bases, leaving 7 bases not matched to a gene. Germline V gene data show CDR1 as SGHTA and CDR2 as FQGTGA. The CDR3 runs to 15 residues. The CDR3 sequence is CASSYDRGRANEQFF. The CDR3 nucleotides are TGTGCCAGCAGCTATGACAGGGGGCGCGCTAATGAGCAGTTCTTC. Together with reference TRBV7-3 and TRBJ2-1, the CDR3 gives the full variable domain: GAGVSQTPSNKVTEKGKYVELRCDPISGHTALYWYRQSLGQGPEFLIYFQGTGAADDSGLPNDRFFAVRPEGSVSTLKIQRTERGDSAVYLCASSYDRGRANEQFFGPGTRLTVL.

The chain recombines TRBV11-2 with TRBJ2-5, with 10 positions matching TRBD2. This CDR3 is 18 amino acids long. Germline V gene lookup returns CDR1 SGHAT and CDR2 FQNNGV. V trimming: 4 bases; J trimming: 0 bases; junction bases outside the gene matches: 11. The CDR3, as DNA: TGTGCCAGCAGCTCCTCGCTACCGACTAGCGGGTACCAAGAGACCCAGTACTTC. Residues: CASSSSLPTSGYQETQYF. Based on the CDR3 plus reference TRBV11-2 and TRBJ2-5, the full variable domain is EAGVAQSPRYKIIEKRQSVAFWCNPISGHATLYWYQQILGQGPKLLIQFQNNGVVDDSQLPKDRFSAERLKGVDSTLKIQPAKLEDSAVYLCASSSSLPTSGYQETQYFGPGTRLLVL.

The rearrangement joins TRBV6-6 to TRBJ2-7; 7 nucleotides line up with TRBD1. Germline V gene lookup returns CDR1 MNHNY and CDR2 SVGAGI (reference sequence). V lost 2 bases, J lost 2 bases, and 0 bases stayed unmatched. The CDR3 runs 13 residues. The CDR3: CASSYQGAYEQYF. CDR3 DNA sequence: TGTGCCAGCAGTTACCAGGGGGCCTACGAGCAGTACTTC.

The genes are TRBV5-1 and TRBJ2-1; the match to TRBD2 covers 9 bases. The CDR3 loop spans 13 amino acids. Unmatched junction bases numbered 8, after V lost 0 bases and J lost 16 bases. The V gene's germline CDR1 is SGHRS and CDR2 YFSETQ. As DNA, the CDR3 is TGCGCCAGCAGCTTGGAGCGGGTAGCGGGGGCCTTCTTC. It specifies CASSLERVAGAFF.

The chain uses TRBV11-3 and TRBJ2-1; TRBD2 aligns across 14 bases. J was trimmed by 5 bases and V by 2 bases; bases with no gene match: 8. CDR1 is SGHNT, CDR2 YENEEA, per germline. CDR3 length: 18 residues. CDR3: CASSLPLRLAGGNNEQFF. The CDR3 region has the DNA TGTGCCAGCAGCTTACCCCTCCGACTAGCGGGGGGGAACAATGAGCAGTTCTTC. Based on the CDR3 plus reference TRBV11-3 and TRBJ2-1, the full variable domain is EAGVVQSPRYKIIEKKQPVAFWCNPISGHNTLYWYLQNLGQGPELLIRYENEEAVDDSQLPKDRFSAERLKGVDSTLKIQPAELGDSAVYLCASSLPLRLAGGNNEQFFGPGTRLTVL.

This rearrangement joins TRBV6-1 to TRBJ2-3, with TRBD2 matching 8 bases. J lost 4 bases, V lost 1 base, and 10 bases had no gene match. CDR1 MNHNS and CDR2 SASEGT come from the germline V gene. There are 17 residues in the CDR3. CDR3 region: CASSEVAGGLYSDTQYF. The CDR3 DNA reads TGTGCCAGCAGTGAAGTTGCGGGGGGCCTGTACTCAGATACGCAGTATTTT.

The chain has TRBV5-4 and TRBJ1-1, with D hard to call. V was trimmed by 6 bases and J by 4 bases, leaving 22 bases between them. Germline CDR1 SGHNT, CDR2 YYREEE (reference sequence). The CDR3 length is 16 residues. CDR3 residues: CASTLGLYGHGTEAFF. CDR3 DNA: TGTGCCAGCACCCTGGGCCTTTACGGCCATGGCACTGAAGCTTTCTTT. Variable domain in full (rest from reference TRBV5-4 and TRBJ1-1): ETGVTQSPTHLIKTRGQQVTLRCSSQSGHNTVSWYQQALGQGPQFIFQYYREEENGRGNFPPRFSGLQFPNYSSELNVNALELDDSALYLCASTLGLYGHGTEAFFGQGTRLTVV.

The chain is built from TRBV10-2 and TRBJ2-3, with TRBD2 identical over 8 bases. Per the germline V gene, CDR1 is WSHSY and CDR2 is SAAADI. The CDR3 is made up of 11 amino acids. V gave up 11 bases and J gave up 4 bases; unmatched junction bases: 2. CDR3 amino acids: CASGGADTQYF. The CDR3 coding sequence is TGCGCCTCCGGGGGGGCAGATACGCAGTATTTT.

The CDR3 region is CASSLAGAREAFF. In nucleotides, the CDR3 is TGTGCCAGCAGCTTAGCGGGAGCCCGTGAAGCTTTCTTT. The V and J genes are TRBV7-2 and TRBJ1-1; D gene uncertain. Trimming pared 0 bases from V and 7 bases from J, leaving 9 bases between. Germline CDR1 is SGHTA and CDR2 is FQGNSA. This CDR3 spans 13 amino acids.

The J gene is TRBJ2-1, the V gene TRBV30, with 8 bases identical to TRBD2. The CDR3 extends over 15 amino acids. The germline V gene encodes CDR1 GTSNPN and CDR2 SVGIG (reference sequence). With 0 bases clipped from V and 7 bases from J, the junction kept 8 bases outside the gene matches. CDR3 region: CAWSVLGGGTNEQFF. The DNA of the CDR3 is TGTGCCTGGAGTGTACTGGGCGGGGGGACGAATGAGCAGTTCTTC.

The chain employs TRBV7-6 and TRBJ2-1, with TRBD2 identical over 10 bases. The CDR3 is made up of 20 amino acids. CDR1 is SGHVS and CDR2 is FNYEAQ in the germline V gene. V lost 9 bases and J lost 0; bases outside the gene matches: 20. The CDR3 sequence is CASTQRSGLAVTSSYNEQFF. Here the CDR3 DNA reads TGTGCCAGTACTCAAAGGTCAGGACTAGCGGTCACCAGCTCCTACAATGAGCAGTTCTTC. The whole variable domain, filled in from reference TRBV7-6 and TRBJ2-1, reads GAGVSQSPRYKVTKRGQDVALRCDPISGHVSLYWYRQALGQGPEFLTYFNYEAQQDKSGLPNDRFSAERPEGSISTLTIQRTEQRDSAMYRCASTQRSGLAVTSSYNEQFFGPGTRLTVL.

The V gene is TRBV5-1, the J gene TRBJ1-1, with D perhaps TRBD1 (5 bases). The CDR3 consists of 13 residues. CDR1 and CDR2 from the germline V gene are SGHRS and YFSETQ. V lost 6 bases to trimming and J lost 7 bases, with 16 bases between them. The CDR3 nucleotides read TGCGCCAGCAACACGGAGGGGAGCAATGAAGCTTTCTTT. Protein: CASNTEGSNEAFF.

V usage is TRBV3-1 (or the pseudogene TRBV3-2) and J usage is TRBJ1-1, with a possible D match to TRBD1 (5 bases). V dropped 1 base and J dropped 1 base, with 10 bases sitting between them. This CDR3 is 15 amino acids long. CDR1 is LGHDT and CDR2 is YNNKEL in the germline V gene (reference sequence). CDR3 residues: CASSQGPGGNTEAFF. In DNA form, the CDR3 reads TGTGCCAGCAGCCAAGGACCCGGGGGGAACACTGAAGCTTTCTTT.

This sequence joins TRBV4-2 and TRBJ2-7; D might be TRBD1 (7 bases). The V and J ends lost 0 bases and 3 bases respectively, with 15 bases between them. This CDR3 contains 16 residues. Germline V lookup: CDR1 LGHNA, CDR2 YNFKEQ. The CDR3 nucleotides read TGTGCCAGCAGCCAAGATCCCCTTCAGGGGGGCTACGAGCAGTACTTC. It translates to CASSQDPLQGGYEQYF.

The chain links TRBV27 to TRBJ2-2; tentative D call: TRBD1 (5 bases). Germline V CDR1 and CDR2: MNHEY, SMNVEV (reference sequence). The CDR3 spans 17 residues. V was trimmed by 2 bases and J by 5 bases, leaving 18 bases between them. CDR3 region: CASSLLHSRVRTGELFF. The CDR3 nucleotides read TGTGCCAGCAGTTTACTTCATTCCAGGGTACGGACCGGGGAGCTGTTTTTT.